The present T cell receptor beta chain was sequenced within a study of blood T cells in healthy people across ages. This clonotype was detected once. A much larger clone differs from this one at a single base, so this may be a read error. For the second PCR, which ran for about 6 to 11 cycles, a sample-barcoded 5' primer and a J-beta primer mix were used. TCRdb recomputed calls from the 5' RACE reads with MiXCR, one row per CDR3 protein. Seen here are about a million distinct CDR3 sequences, approximately 38% observed once, and the top ten hold roughly 14%. This CDR3 comprises 12 residues. Germline V gene sequence: CDR1 SGDLS, CDR2 YYNGEE.

The clonotype originates from a man younger than 35 in good health. Material: blood. The J gene is TRBJ2-5, the V gene TRBV9, with D uncertain. The DNA matches TRBJ2-7 better at its end, which makes the J call doubtful. CDR3 coding DNA: TGTGCCAGCAGCGTAGACTCCTGCGAGCAGTACTTC. This encodes CASSVDSCEQYF.